The entry below describes one TCR beta chain. The data belong to a study of blood T cell repertoires in COVID-19. In the study overall: The cDNA or gDNA used as material had been derived from T cells, B-cell-depleted T cells, or PBMCs.

Recruitment covered 25 or so US areas and drew participants whose ages spanned about 18 to 100 years. Recovered participants had two consecutive negative NP/OP PCR tests, healthcare professional clearance, or symptom resolution. Assay used: immunoSEQ multiplex PCR; TCRdb lists only in-frame clones, some missing. The data hold fewer than 400,000 clones, with about 83% observed a single time. Germline V gene sequence: CDR1 SGHKS, CDR2 YYEKEE (reference sequence). The CDR3 has 14 amino acids. V shed 10 bases, J shed 4 bases, and the junction held 11 bases outside the gene matches. The receptor's source is a woman aged 50 to 60 who had recovered from COVID-19. The sample comprised PBMCs or T cells enriched from blood (not recorded which). This chain uses TRBV5-5 with TRBJ2-1; 7 bases line up with TRBD2. The CDR3 loop reads CAGQTSLNYNEQFF. In DNA form, the CDR3 reads TGTGCCGGCCAGACTAGCCTAAATTACAATGAGCAGTTCTTC. The full variable domain, completed using reference TRBV5-5 and TRBJ2-1, is DAGVTQSPTHLIKTRGQQVTLRCSPISGHKSVSWYQQVLGQGPQFIFQYYEKEERGRGNFPDRFSARQFPNYSSELNVNALLLGDSALYLCAGQTSLNYNEQFFGPGTRLTVL.